This paragraph covers one T cell receptor beta chain sequence. The data stem from a study of blood T cell repertoires in COVID-19. Method: immunoSEQ multiplex PCR; TCRdb's copy keeps in-frame clones and lacks some. The table has about 75,000 clones, more than 65% seen once; the top ten hold 20% to 25%. The CDR3 consists of 13 residues. V was clipped by 2 bases and J by 1 base, with 5 bases between them. The receptor comes from a woman between 50 and 59 years old with acute or convalescent COVID-19. The sequencing input was peripheral blood. V is TRBV12-3 or TRBV12-4 and J is TRBJ1-1; the D is unclear. The CDR3 DNA sequence: TGTGCCAGCAGTTTAAGCCAGAACACTGAAGCTTTCTTT. It specifies CASSLSQNTEAFF.